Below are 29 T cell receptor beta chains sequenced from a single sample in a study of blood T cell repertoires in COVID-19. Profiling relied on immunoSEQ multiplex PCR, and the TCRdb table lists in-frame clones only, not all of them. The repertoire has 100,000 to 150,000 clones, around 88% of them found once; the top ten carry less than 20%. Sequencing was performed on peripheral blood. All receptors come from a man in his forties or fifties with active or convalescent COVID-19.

CDR3 loop: CATSDFKGTGTGELFF. As DNA, the CDR3 is TGTGCCACCAGTGATTTTAAGGGGACTGGCACCGGGGAGCTGTTTTTT. The chain is built from TRBV24-1 and TRBJ2-2; D perhaps matches TRBD2 (6 bases). Trimming stripped 1 base from V and 4 bases from J, with 12 bases between. CDR3 length: 16 amino acids. Germline CDR1 reads KGHDR; CDR2 reads SFDVKD.

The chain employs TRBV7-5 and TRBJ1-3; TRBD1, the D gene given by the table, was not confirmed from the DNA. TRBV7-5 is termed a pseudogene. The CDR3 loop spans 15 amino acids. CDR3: CVRSFDRGGGNTIYF. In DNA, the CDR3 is TGTGTCAGAAGCTTCGACAGGGGTGGTGGAAACACCATATATTTT.

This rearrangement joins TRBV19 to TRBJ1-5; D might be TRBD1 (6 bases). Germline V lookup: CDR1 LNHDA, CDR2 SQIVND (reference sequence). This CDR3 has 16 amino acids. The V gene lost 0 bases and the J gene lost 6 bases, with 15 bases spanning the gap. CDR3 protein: CASSIELTGLGQPQHF. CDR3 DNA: TGTGCCAGTAGTATAGAACTGACAGGTCTGGGTCAGCCCCAGCATTTT.

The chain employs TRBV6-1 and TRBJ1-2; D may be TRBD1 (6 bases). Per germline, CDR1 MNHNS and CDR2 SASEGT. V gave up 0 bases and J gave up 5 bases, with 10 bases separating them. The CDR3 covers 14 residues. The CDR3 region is CASSEAQRGYGYTF. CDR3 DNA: TGTGCCAGCAGTGAAGCGCAAAGGGGGTATGGCTACACCTTC.

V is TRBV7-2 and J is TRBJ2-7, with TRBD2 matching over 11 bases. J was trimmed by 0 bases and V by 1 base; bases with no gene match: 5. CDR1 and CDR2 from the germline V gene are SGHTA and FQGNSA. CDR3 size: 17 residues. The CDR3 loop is CASSLDASGRSSYEQYF. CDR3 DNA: TGTGCCAGCAGCTTAGACGCTAGCGGGAGGAGCTCCTACGAGCAGTACTTC.

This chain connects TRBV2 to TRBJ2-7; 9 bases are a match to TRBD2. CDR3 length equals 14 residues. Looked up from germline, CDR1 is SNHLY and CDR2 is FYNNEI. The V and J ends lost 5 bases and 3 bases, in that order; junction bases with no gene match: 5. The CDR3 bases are TGTGCCAGCAGTCCCTTGACTAGCGGCTACGAGCAGTACTTC. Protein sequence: CASSPLTSGYEQYF.

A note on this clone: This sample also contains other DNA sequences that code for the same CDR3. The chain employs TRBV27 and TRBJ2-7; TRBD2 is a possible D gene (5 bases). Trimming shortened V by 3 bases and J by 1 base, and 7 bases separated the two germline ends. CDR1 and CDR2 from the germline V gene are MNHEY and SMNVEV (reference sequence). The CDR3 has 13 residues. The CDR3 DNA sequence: TGTGCCAGCAGTTTTCGGGGTTCCTACGAGCAGTACTTC. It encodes CASSFRGSYEQYF.

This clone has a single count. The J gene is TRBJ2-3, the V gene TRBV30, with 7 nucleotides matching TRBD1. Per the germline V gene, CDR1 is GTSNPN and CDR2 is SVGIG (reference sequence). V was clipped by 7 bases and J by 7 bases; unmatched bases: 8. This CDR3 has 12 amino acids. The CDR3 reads CALQGSSHTQYF. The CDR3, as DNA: TGTGCCTTACAGGGGTCCTCGCATACGCAGTATTTT.

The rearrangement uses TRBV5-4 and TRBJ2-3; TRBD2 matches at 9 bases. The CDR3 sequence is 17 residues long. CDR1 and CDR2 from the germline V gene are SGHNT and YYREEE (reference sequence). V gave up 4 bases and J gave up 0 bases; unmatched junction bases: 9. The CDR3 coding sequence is TGTGCCAGCAGCGCTCGCGGGGGGGGGCGAAGCACAGATACGCAGTATTTT. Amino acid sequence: CASSARGGGRSTDTQYF.

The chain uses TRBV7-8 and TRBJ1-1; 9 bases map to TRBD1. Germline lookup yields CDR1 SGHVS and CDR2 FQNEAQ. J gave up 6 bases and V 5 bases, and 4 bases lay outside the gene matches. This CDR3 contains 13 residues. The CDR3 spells CASSPDRGPEAFF. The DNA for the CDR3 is TGTGCCAGCAGCCCGGACAGGGGCCCTGAAGCTTTCTTT.

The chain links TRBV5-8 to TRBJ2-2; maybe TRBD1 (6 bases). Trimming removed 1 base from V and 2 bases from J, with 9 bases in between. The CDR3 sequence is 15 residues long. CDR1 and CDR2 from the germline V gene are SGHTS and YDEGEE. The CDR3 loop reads CASSLWGQNTGELFF. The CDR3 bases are TGTGCCAGCAGCTTGTGGGGACAAAACACCGGGGAGCTGTTTTTT.

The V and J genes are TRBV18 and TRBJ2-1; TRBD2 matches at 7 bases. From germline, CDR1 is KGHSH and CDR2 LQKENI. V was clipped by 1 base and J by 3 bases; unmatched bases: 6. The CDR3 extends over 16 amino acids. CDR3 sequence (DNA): TGTGCCAGCTCACCACTTGCTAGCGGAGACTACAATGAGCAGTTCTTC. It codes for CASSPLASGDYNEQFF.

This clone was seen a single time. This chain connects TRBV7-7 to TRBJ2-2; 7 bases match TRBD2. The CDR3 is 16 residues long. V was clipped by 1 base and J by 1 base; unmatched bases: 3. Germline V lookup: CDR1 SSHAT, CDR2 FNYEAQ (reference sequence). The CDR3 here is CASSLGVAGNTGELFF. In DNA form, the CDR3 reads TGTGCCAGCAGCTTAGGTGTAGCGGGGAACACCGGGGAGCTGTTTTTT.

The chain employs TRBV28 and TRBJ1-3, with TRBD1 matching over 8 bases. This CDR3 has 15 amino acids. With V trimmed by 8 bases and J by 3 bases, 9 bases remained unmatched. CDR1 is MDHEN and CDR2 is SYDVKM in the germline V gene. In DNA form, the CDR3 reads TGTGCCAGCCTAACACCGGGACAGGTTGGAAACACCATATATTTT. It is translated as CASLTPGQVGNTIYF.

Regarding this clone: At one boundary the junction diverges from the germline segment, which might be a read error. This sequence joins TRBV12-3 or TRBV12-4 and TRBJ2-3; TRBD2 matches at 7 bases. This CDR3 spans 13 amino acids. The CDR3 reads CASSSIAAGEKNF. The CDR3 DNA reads TGTGCCAGCAGCTCTATAGCGGCGGGGGAAAAGAATTTT.

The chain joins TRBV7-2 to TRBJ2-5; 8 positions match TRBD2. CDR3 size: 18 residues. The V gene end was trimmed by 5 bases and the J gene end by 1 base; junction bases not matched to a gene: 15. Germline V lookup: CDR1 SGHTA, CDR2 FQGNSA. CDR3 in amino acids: CASSPDWAGGPFQETQYF. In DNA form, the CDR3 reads TGTGCCAGCAGCCCCGACTGGGCGGGGGGCCCCTTCCAAGAGACCCAGTACTTC.

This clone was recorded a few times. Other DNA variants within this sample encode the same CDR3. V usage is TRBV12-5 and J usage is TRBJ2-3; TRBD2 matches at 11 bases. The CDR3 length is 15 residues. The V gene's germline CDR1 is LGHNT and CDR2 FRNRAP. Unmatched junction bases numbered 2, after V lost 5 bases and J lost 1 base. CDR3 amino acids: CASGGGLAGTDTQYF. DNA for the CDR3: TGTGCTAGTGGTGGGGGACTAGCGGGCACAGATACGCAGTATTTT.

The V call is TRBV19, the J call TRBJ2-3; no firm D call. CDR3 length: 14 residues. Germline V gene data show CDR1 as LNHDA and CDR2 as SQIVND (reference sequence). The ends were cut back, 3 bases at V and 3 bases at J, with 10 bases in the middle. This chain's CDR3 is CASSMGRLTDTQYF. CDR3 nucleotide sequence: TGTGCCAGTAGTATGGGCAGGCTAACAGATACGCAGTATTTT.

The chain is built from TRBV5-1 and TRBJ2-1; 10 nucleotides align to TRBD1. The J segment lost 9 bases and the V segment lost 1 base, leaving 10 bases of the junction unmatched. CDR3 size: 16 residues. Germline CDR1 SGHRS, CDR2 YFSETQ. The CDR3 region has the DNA TGCGCCAGCAGCTTGAGCCCGGGACAGGGGAAGGGTGAGCAGTTCTTC. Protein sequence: CASSLSPGQGKGEQFF.

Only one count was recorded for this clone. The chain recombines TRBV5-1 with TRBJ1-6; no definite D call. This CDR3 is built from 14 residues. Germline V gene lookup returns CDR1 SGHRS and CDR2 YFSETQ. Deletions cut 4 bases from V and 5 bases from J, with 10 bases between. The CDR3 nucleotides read TGCGCCAGCAGCGTCGGGGTAAATAATTCACCCCTCCACTTT. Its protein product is CASSVGVNNSPLHF.

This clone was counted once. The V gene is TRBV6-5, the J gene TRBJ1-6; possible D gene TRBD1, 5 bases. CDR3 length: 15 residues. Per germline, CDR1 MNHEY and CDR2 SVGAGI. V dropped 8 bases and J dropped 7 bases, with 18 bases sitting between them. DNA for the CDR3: TGTGCCAGCCCTCCAGGGTCCCTAATAAATTCACCCCTCCACTTT. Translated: CASPPGSLINSPLHF.

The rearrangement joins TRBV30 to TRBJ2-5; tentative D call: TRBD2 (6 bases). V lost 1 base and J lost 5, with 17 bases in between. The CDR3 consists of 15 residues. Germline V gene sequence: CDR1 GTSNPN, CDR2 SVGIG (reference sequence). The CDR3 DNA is TGTGCCTGGAGTGCCCTGCGGGGAGCCGGTGAGACCCAGTACTTC. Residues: CAWSALRGAGETQYF. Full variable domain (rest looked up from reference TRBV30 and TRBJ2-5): SQTIHQWPATLVQPVGSPLSLECTVEGTSNPNLYWYRQAAGRGLQLLFYSVGIGQISSEVPQNLSASRPQDRQFILSSKKLLLSDSGFYLCAWSALRGAGETQYFGPGTRLLVL.

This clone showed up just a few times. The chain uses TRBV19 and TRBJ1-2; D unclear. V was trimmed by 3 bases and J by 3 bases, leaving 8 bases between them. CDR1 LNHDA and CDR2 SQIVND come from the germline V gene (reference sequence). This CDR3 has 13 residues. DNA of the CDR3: TGTGCCAGTAGTATGGTACAGTACTATGGCTACACCTTC. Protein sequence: CASSMVQYYGYTF.

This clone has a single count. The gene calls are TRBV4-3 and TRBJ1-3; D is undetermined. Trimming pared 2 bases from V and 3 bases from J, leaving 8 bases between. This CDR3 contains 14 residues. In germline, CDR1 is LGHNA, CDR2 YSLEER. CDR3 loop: CASSQYGVGNTIYF. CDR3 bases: TGCGCCAGCAGCCAATACGGGGTTGGAAACACCATATATTTT.

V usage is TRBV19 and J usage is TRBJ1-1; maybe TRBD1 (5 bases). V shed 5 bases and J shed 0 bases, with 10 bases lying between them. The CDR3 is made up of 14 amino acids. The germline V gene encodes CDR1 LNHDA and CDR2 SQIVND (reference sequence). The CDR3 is CASSGAGMNTEAFF. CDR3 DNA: TGTGCCAGTAGTGGGGCAGGGATGAACACTGAAGCTTTCTTT. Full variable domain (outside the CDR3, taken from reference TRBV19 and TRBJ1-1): DGGITQSPKYLFRKEGQNVTLSCEQNLNHDAMYWYRQDPGQGLRLIYYSQIVNDFQKGDIAEGYSVSREKKESFPLTVTSAQKNPTAFYLCASSGAGMNTEAFFGQGTRLTVV.

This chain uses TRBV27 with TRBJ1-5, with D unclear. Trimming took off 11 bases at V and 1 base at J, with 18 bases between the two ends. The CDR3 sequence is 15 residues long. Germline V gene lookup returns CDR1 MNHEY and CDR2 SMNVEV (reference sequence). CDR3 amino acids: CASKAGYGSNQPQHF. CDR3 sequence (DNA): TGTGCCTCAAAGGCGGGGTACGGCAGCAATCAGCCCCAGCATTTT.

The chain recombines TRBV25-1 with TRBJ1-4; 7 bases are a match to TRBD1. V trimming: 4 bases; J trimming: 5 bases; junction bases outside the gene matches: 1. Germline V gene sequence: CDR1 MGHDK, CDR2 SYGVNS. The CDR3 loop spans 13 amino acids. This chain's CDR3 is CASSGDSNEKLFF. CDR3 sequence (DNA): TGTGCCAGCAGTGGGGACAGCAATGAAAAACTGTTTTTT.

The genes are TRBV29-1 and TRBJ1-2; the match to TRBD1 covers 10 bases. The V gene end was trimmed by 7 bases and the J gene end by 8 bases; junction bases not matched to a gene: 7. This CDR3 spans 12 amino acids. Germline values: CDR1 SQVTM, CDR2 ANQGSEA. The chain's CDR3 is CSGSGTGEGYTF. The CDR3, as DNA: TGCAGCGGATCCGGGACAGGGGAGGGCTACACCTTC.

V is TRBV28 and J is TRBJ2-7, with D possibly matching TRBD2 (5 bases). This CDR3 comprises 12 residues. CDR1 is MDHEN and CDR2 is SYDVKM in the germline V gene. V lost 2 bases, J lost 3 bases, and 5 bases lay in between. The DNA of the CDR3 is TGTGCCAGCAGTTTAGAGGGCTACGAGCAGTACTTC. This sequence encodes CASSLEGYEQYF.